One TCR beta chain is described in this entry. Its antigen remains unknown. The data belong to a study of cytomegalovirus exposure and HLA in healthy donors. The PCR employed 60 Vbeta primers together with 13 Jbeta primers. Original handling: A later analysis counted 65 million to 80 million unique TCR beta chains, some 12 million shared. TCRdb's table, derived via immunoSEQ multiplex PCR, lists solely in-frame clones and lacks some. V and J calls and clone size are copied from that table; D and trimming were computed from the DNA. The sample includes about 96,000 clones, around 85% seen only once; the top ten take approximately 3%. Whole-study findings and limits: Across donors, most TCRs were seen rarely, yet some public ones were widespread. It was about 150 TCR beta chains that were listed as cytomegalovirus-associated.

The V end was cut by 2 bases, the J end by 5 bases, with 21 bases between. The germline CDR1 and CDR2 sequences are MGHRA and YSYEKL. CDR3 length equals 17 residues. Sequencing was done on a sample of PBMCs. This receptor was obtained from a man between 25 and 39 years old in good health and CMV-seronegative. This chain uses TRBV4-1 with TRBJ1-1; D may be TRBD1 (5 bases). The CDR3 DNA is TGCGCCAGCAGCCAATTCACAAGGGGTCGGGGAGGTACTGAAGCTTTCTTT. Translation gives CASSQFTRGRGGTEAFF.